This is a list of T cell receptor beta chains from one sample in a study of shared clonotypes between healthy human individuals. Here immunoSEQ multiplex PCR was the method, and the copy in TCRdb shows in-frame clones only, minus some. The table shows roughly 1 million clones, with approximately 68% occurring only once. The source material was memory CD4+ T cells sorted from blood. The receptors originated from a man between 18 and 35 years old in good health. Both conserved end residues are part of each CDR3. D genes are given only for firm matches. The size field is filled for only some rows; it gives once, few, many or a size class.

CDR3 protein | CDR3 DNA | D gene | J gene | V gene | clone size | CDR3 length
CASSFGQGIYNEQFF | TGTGCCAGCAGCTTTGGACAGGGGATTTACAATGAGCAGTTCTTC | TRBD1 | TRBJ2-1 | TRBV5-6 | once | 15
CASSSWDRAKTGELFF | TGTGCCAGCAGCTCTTGGGACAGAGCGAAAACCGGGGAGCTGTTTTTT | TRBD1 | TRBJ2-2 | TRBV5-4 | NA | 16
CSVADSSYEQYF | TGCAGCGTTGCTGACAGCAGCTACGAGCAGTACTTC | NA | TRBJ2-7 | TRBV29-1 | many | 12
CASMEGRNEQFF | TGTGCCAGCATGGAGGGGAGAAATGAGCAGTTCTTC | NA | TRBJ2-1 | TRBV2 | NA | 12
CASSFRDRAYTEAFF | TGTGCCAGCAGCTTCCGGGACAGGGCTTACACTGAAGCTTTCTTT | TRBD1 | TRBJ1-1 | TRBV5-4 | NA | 15
CASSLGGVSYEQYF | TGTGCCAGCAGTTTAGGAGGGGTTTCCTACGAGCAGTACTTC | NA | TRBJ2-7 | TRBV27 | NA | 14
CASSSGAGEKTQYF | TGTGCCAGCAGTTCCGGAGCGGGGGAGAAGACCCAGTACTTC | TRBD2 | TRBJ2-5 | TRBV11-2 | few | 14
CASSLRATNEKLFF | TGTGCCAGCAGTTTACGAGCAACTAATGAAAAACTGTTTTTT | NA | TRBJ1-4 | TRBV27 | NA | 14
CATKSEAHNEKLFF | TGTGCCACGAAGTCCGAGGCCCATAATGAAAAACTGTTTTTT | NA | TRBJ1-4 | TRBV7-9 | NA | 14
CASSATGGRETQYF | TGTGCCAGCTCAGCTACAGGGGGCAGAGAGACCCAGTACTTC | TRBD1 | TRBJ2-5 | TRBV18 | NA | 14
CASSSTLVQGGPNGYTF | TGCGCCAGCAGCTCAACGCTCGTACAGGGGGGTCCTAATGGCTACACCTTC | TRBD1 | TRBJ1-2 | TRBV5-1 | NA | 17
CASSVGRGTGANVLTF | TGTGCCAGCAGTGTCGGCAGGGGGACTGGGGCCAACGTCCTGACTTTC | TRBD1 | TRBJ2-6 | TRBV6-1 | few | 16
CASRLQGFTYEQYF | TGTGCCAGCAGGTTACAGGGGTTTACCTACGAGCAGTACTTC | TRBD1 | TRBJ2-7 | TRBV28 | NA | 14
CASRTGLAKGDTQYF | TGTGCCAGTAGAACGGGACTAGCGAAGGGGGATACGCAGTATTTT | TRBD2 | TRBJ2-3 | TRBV19 | NA | 15
CASVRGVFGYTF | TGTGCCAGCGTCAGAGGGGTGTTTGGCTACACCTTC | NA | TRBJ1-2 | TRBV6-6 | NA | 12
CATLTGGGTRAFF | TGTGCCACCCTGACAGGGGGCGGGACTCGAGCTTTCTTT | TRBD1 | TRBJ1-1 | TRBV18 | NA | 13
CASTVGDREKDEQYF | TGTGCCAGCACCGTCGGGGACAGGGAAAAGGACGAGCAGTACTTC | TRBD1 | TRBJ2-7 | TRBV7-9 | NA | 15
CASLGPVLNQPQHF | TGTGCCAGCCTGGGACCGGTCCTCAATCAGCCCCAGCATTTT | NA | TRBJ1-5 | TRBV19 | NA | 14
CASSFGRETQYF | TGCGCCAGCAGCTTCGGCAGAGAGACCCAGTACTTC | NA | TRBJ2-5 | TRBV5-1 | few | 12
CASSPRGRVEDTQYF | TGTGCCAGCAGCCCGCGGGGCAGGGTGGAAGATACGCAGTATTTT | NA | TRBJ2-3 | TRBV7-2 | NA | 15
CASSKAESGANVLTF | TGTGCCAGCAGCAAAGCGGAATCTGGGGCCAACGTCCTGACTTTC | NA | TRBJ2-6 | TRBV21-1 | few | 15
CASSSRGGGSPLHF | TGTGCCAGCAGCTCGAGGGGTGGTGGATCACCCCTCCACTTT | NA | TRBJ1-6 | TRBV7-3 | NA | 14
CASSAGGGTDTQYF | TGTGCCAGCAGTGCAGGGGGAGGCACAGATACGCAGTATTTT | TRBD1 | TRBJ2-3 | TRBV2 | NA | 14
CASSLGQGDDEQYF | TGCGCCAGCAGCTTGGGACAGGGGGACGACGAGCAGTACTTC | TRBD1 | TRBJ2-7 | TRBV5-1 | few | 14
CASSLGLAGTGELFF | TGTGCCAGCAGCCTCGGACTAGCGGGCACCGGGGAGCTGTTTTTT | TRBD2 | TRBJ2-2 | TRBV5-8 | NA | 15
CASREGLGGYTF | TGTGCCAGCAGGGAGGGGCTTGGTGGCTACACCTTC | NA | TRBJ1-2 | TRBV28 | few | 12
CASSLTFGSSYEQYF | TGCGCCAGCAGCCTGACATTCGGGAGCTCCTACGAGCAGTACTTC | NA | TRBJ2-7 | TRBV5-1 | NA | 15
CASSYSGPDTEAFF | TGTGCCAGCAGTTACTCGGGTCCGGACACTGAAGCTTTCTTT | NA | TRBJ1-1 | TRBV6-5 | NA | 14
CAISSGTSGYNEQFF | TGTGCCATCAGCTCCGGGACTAGCGGATACAATGAGCAGTTCTTC | TRBD2 | TRBJ2-1 | TRBV10-3 | NA | 15
CASSGSGVGEQYF | TGTGCCAGCAGTGGATCAGGGGTTGGGGAGCAGTACTTC | NA | TRBJ2-7 | TRBV2 | NA | 13
CASSSRDSHYGYTF | TGTGCCAGCAGCTCCCGGGACAGTCATTATGGCTACACCTTC | TRBD1 | TRBJ1-2 | TRBV5-6 | NA | 14
CASSSGQGMGEKLFF | TGTGCCAGCAGCTCTGGACAGGGAATGGGCGAAAAACTGTTTTTT | TRBD1 | TRBJ1-4 | TRBV5-8 | few | 15
CASSFEGVWGTEAFF | TGTGCCAGCAGCTTCGAGGGGGTATGGGGCACTGAAGCTTTCTTT | NA | TRBJ1-1 | TRBV6-5 | NA | 15
CAWSLQANTIYF | TGTGCCTGGAGTCTACAGGCGAACACCATATATTTT | NA | TRBJ1-3 | TRBV30 | few | 12
CSVGQDNQPQHF | TGCAGCGTTGGCCAGGACAATCAGCCCCAGCATTTT | NA | TRBJ1-5 | TRBV29-1 | NA | 12
CASSLGAMAGELFF | TGCGCCAGCAGCTTGGGGGCGATGGCCGGGGAGCTGTTTTTT | NA | TRBJ2-2 | TRBV5-1 | NA | 14
CASSESGLAGGRPDTQYF | TGCGCCAGCAGTGAGTCGGGACTAGCGGGGGGTCGTCCAGATACGCAGTATTTT | TRBD2 | TRBJ2-3 | TRBV10-1 | NA | 18
CASNRGLESYEQYF | TGTGCCAGCAACCGGGGACTGGAGTCCTACGAGCAGTACTTC | NA | TRBJ2-7 | TRBV13 | NA | 14
CASSAQLAGQETQYF | TGTGCCAGCAGTGCCCAACTAGCGGGCCAAGAGACCCAGTACTTC | TRBD2 | TRBJ2-5 | TRBV2 | NA | 15